These T cell receptor beta chains were read from a single sample in a study of control samples from healthy donors and cancer patients. Method: immunoSEQ multiplex PCR; TCRdb's copy keeps in-frame clones and lacks some. Among some 150,000 clones listed, just over 95% were seen once. The sequencing input was blood. These TCRs come from a woman in her thirties in good health. The CDR3 runs from the conserved cysteine through the conserved F or W. Each record gives: J gene, D gene, clone size, CDR3 length, V gene, CDR3 protein, CDR3 DNA. A D gene is named only where the DNA matches it firmly. Part of the rows lack a size; the others show once, few, many or a class for expanded clones.

TRBJ2-1,-,-,18,TRBV4-1,CASSQDTGQTSSYNEQFF,TGCGCCAGCAGCCAAGACACGGGACAAACATCCTCCTACAATGAGCAGTTCTTC
TRBJ1-1,-,-,14,TRBV10-3,CAISRGGEGTEAFF,TGTGCCATCAGCAGAGGGGGGGAAGGCACTGAAGCTTTCTTT
TRBJ2-1,TRBD1,once,16,TRBV9,CASSAGGWLSASEQFF,TGTGCCAGCAGCGCAGGGGGCTGGTTGTCCGCGTCTGAGCAGTTCTTC
TRBJ2-1,-,once,17,TRBV5-6,CASRKDPLASSYNEQFF,TGTGCCAGCAGGAAGGATCCACTAGCCAGCTCCTACAATGAGCAGTTCTTC
TRBJ1-5,-,-,14,TRBV6-5,CASTSRGSNQPQHF,TGTGCCAGCACCTCACGGGGTAGCAATCAGCCCCAGCATTTT
TRBJ1-5,-,-,11,TRBV20-1,CSAKESGPQHF,TGCAGTGCTAAAGAAAGTGGGCCCCAGCATTTT
TRBJ1-1,-,-,14,TRBV5-8,CASSLTGNRDEAFF,TGTGCCAGCAGCTTGACAGGGAATCGAGATGAAGCTTTCTTT
TRBJ2-3,-,-,15,TRBV6-5,CASSLNRRGTDTQYF,TGTGCCAGCAGTTTGAACCGGAGGGGCACAGATACGCAGTATTTT
TRBJ1-1,TRBD1,-,15,TRBV5-1,CASSLVWGTGTEAFF,TGCGCCAGCAGCTTGGTATGGGGGACAGGCACTGAAGCTTTCTTT
TRBJ1-2,-,-,14,TRBV6-5,CASSYGQGAYGYTF,TGTGCCAGCAGTTACGGCCAGGGAGCCTATGGCTACACCTTC
TRBJ2-2,-,-,12,TRBV29-1,CSVVVDTGELFF,TGCAGCGTTGTTGTTGACACCGGGGAGCTGTTTTTT
TRBJ2-1,-,-,14,TRBV6-6,CASTLDLAYNEQFF,TGTGCCAGCACTCTGGACCTGGCCTACAATGAGCAGTTCTTC
TRBJ2-3,-,few,13,TRBV7-2,CASSLVSPDTQYF,TGTGCCAGCAGCTTAGTTTCCCCAGATACGCAGTATTTT
TRBJ1-5,-,-,15,TRBV19,CASTDPVGTSVSQHF,TGTGCCAGTACCGACCCTGTAGGGACATCAGTTTCCCAGCATTTT
TRBJ1-5,TRBD1,-,14,TRBV6-5,CASSLDRGGQPQHF,TGTGCCAGCAGCCTAGACAGGGGGGGTCAGCCCCAGCATTTT
TRBJ2-4,-,-,13,TRBV11-1,CASSPPLVGIQYF,TGTGCCAGCAGCCCCCCTCTTGTTGGCATTCAGTACTTC
TRBJ1-4,TRBD1,-,14,TRBV28,CASNPQGTNEKLFF,TGTGCCAGCAACCCACAGGGGACGAATGAAAAACTGTTTTTT
TRBJ2-1,-,-,16,TRBV7-8,CASSLVIVAGYNEQFF,TGTGCCAGCAGCTTAGTTATAGTAGCTGGCTACAATGAGCAGTTCTTC
TRBJ1-1,-,-,13,TRBV10-3,CAIHDGVGTEAFF,TGTGCCATCCACGATGGGGTGGGCACTGAAGCTTTCTTT
TRBJ1-1,-,-,15,TRBV28,CASSLPGASDTEAFF,TGTGCCAGCAGTTTACCAGGGGCGTCGGACACTGAAGCTTTCTTT
TRBJ1-6,-,-,14,TRBV6-5,CASSSQWDNSPLHF,TGTGCCAGCAGTTCCCAATGGGATAATTCACCCCTCCACTTT
TRBJ2-1,TRBD2,-,17,TRBV7-6,CASSPRTSGIAYNEQFF,TGTGCCAGCAGCCCGAGGACTAGCGGGATAGCCTACAATGAGCAGTTCTTC
TRBJ1-1,-,-,13,TRBV27,CAMPGRLNTEAFF,TGTGCCATGCCGGGCAGACTGAACACTGAAGCTTTCTTT
TRBJ1-4,-,-,15,TRBV27,CASSPGRSLDEKLFF,TGTGCCAGCAGCCCCGGAAGATCCCTCGATGAAAAACTGTTTTTT
TRBJ2-5,-,-,15,TRBV28,CASSLLGAHGETQYF,TGTGCCAGCAGTTTATTGGGAGCCCATGGAGAGACCCAGTACTTC
TRBJ1-6,-,-,15,TRBV9,CASSVAPSLGSPLHF,TGTGCCAGCAGCGTAGCCCCCAGTTTGGGCTCACCCCTCCACTTT
TRBJ1-6,-,-,12,TRBV15,CATSRDLWALHF,TGTGCCACCAGCAGGGACCTCTGGGCCCTCCACTTT
TRBJ1-1,TRBD1,-,13,TRBV28,CASRRGTGGEAFF,TGTGCCAGCAGGAGGGGGACAGGCGGTGAAGCTTTCTTT
TRBJ2-5,TRBD1,-,15,TRBV10-3,CAIRSGQPGAETQYF,TGTGCCATCAGATCGGGACAGCCGGGCGCGGAGACCCAGTACTTC
TRBJ2-2,-,-,14,TRBV2,CASSAIANTGELFF,TGTGCCAGCAGTGCAATTGCGAACACCGGGGAGCTGTTTTTT
TRBJ2-1,TRBD2,-,15,TRBV5-1,CASSLRGALGNEQFF,TGCGCCAGCAGCCTGCGGGGGGCGCTTGGGAATGAGCAGTTCTTC
TRBJ2-5,-,-,16,TRBV7-9,CASSPGQRKPQETQYF,TGTGCCAGCAGCCCTGGACAGAGGAAGCCCCAAGAGACCCAGTACTTC
TRBJ2-1,-,-,16,TRBV4-2,CASSQDMSAIYNEQFF,TGTGCCAGCAGCCAAGACATGTCAGCTATTTACAATGAGCAGTTCTTC
TRBJ2-2,TRBD2,-,17,TRBV5-6,CASSLGWGTSVAGELFF,TGTGCCAGCAGCTTGGGCTGGGGGACTAGCGTTGCCGGGGAGCTGTTTTTT
TRBJ1-6,TRBD1,-,14,TRBV27,CASSPRQGGSPLHF,TGTGCCAGCAGTCCGAGACAGGGAGGATCACCCCTCCACTTT
TRBJ2-7,-,-,16,TRBV4-2,CASSQDLAGPSYEQYF,TGTGCCAGCAGCCAAGATCTTGCGGGACCCTCCTACGAGCAGTACTTC
TRBJ2-1,-,-,15,TRBV19,CASMDEGRFHNEQFF,TGTGCCAGTATGGACGAGGGGAGATTCCACAATGAGCAGTTCTTC
TRBJ1-5,TRBD1,-,16,TRBV4-1,CASSEVQGGGNQPQHF,TGCGCCAGCAGCGAAGTACAGGGGGGCGGCAATCAGCCCCAGCATTTT
TRBJ2-7,-,-,13,TRBV28,CASSPLRLYEQYF,TGTGCCAGCAGTCCCTTGAGGCTCTACGAGCAGTACTTC
TRBJ1-2,-,-,11,TRBV29-1,CSSLGGTGYTF,TGCAGTTCCCTCGGGGGCACTGGCTACACCTTC
TRBJ1-1,-,-,13,TRBV10-3,CAIRQDGDTEAFF,TGTGCCATCAGACAGGATGGGGACACTGAAGCTTTCTTT
TRBJ1-1,TRBD1,once,14,TRBV6-5,CASRHRGQATEAFF,TGTGCCAGCAGACACAGGGGACAGGCCACTGAAGCTTTCTTT
TRBJ2-7,-,once,12,TRBV3-1/TRBV3-2,CASSDSLYEQYF,TGTGCCAGCAGCGATTCCCTTTACGAGCAGTACTTC
TRBJ2-3,TRBD1,-,11,TRBV10-1,CASSRQGRQYF,TGCGCCAGCAGTCGACAGGGACGGCAGTATTTT
TRBJ2-6,TRBD2,-,16,TRBV6-5,CASSYSGGTGANVLTF,TGTGCCAGCAGTTACTCGGGGGGGACTGGGGCCAACGTCCTGACTTTC
TRBJ1-1,-,-,16,TRBV28,CASSLFGGSSNTEAFF,TGTGCCAGCAGTTTATTCGGGGGAAGTTCGAACACTGAAGCTTTCTTT
TRBJ2-3,TRBD2,-,14,TRBV6-5,CATRLAGYSDTQYF,TGTGCCACCAGACTAGCGGGGTATTCAGATACGCAGTATTTT
TRBJ2-2,-,-,15,TRBV2,CASRDYTGNTGELFF,TGTGCCAGCAGAGACTACACAGGGAACACCGGGGAGCTGTTTTTT
TRBJ2-1,-,-,19,TRBV6-4,CASSDRIGSGKGSYNEQFF,TGTGCCAGCAGTGACCGAATAGGGTCAGGGAAGGGGTCCTACAATGAGCAGTTCTTC
TRBJ1-2,-,-,15,TRBV5-1,CASSIRSGTYYGYTF,TGCGCCAGCAGCATACGCTCCGGGACATATTATGGCTACACCTTC